This T cell receptor beta chain derives from a study of cytomegalovirus exposure and HLA in healthy donors. 13 Jbeta primers and 60 Vbeta primers were used for the PCR. Sequenced by immunoSEQ multiplex PCR; TCRdb stores in-frame clones only, minus some. Seen here are over 120,000 clones, 74% observed once, and the top ten hold 4.3%. The CDR3 spans 14 residues. J lost 2 bases, V lost 3 bases, and 2 bases had no gene match. Germline V lookup: CDR1 LNHDA, CDR2 SQIVND (reference sequence). To note about this clone: This sample includes further DNA sequences coding for the same CDR3.

The receptor was isolated from a man between 18 and 35 years old in good health and CMV-seropositive. The sequenced sample was PBMCs. The rearrangement links TRBV19 to TRBJ2-7; TRBD1 aligns across 9 bases. CDR3 DNA sequence: TGTGCCAGTAGTATCCGGGACAGGGCCTACGAGCAGTACTTC. It translates to CASSIRDRAYEQYF.